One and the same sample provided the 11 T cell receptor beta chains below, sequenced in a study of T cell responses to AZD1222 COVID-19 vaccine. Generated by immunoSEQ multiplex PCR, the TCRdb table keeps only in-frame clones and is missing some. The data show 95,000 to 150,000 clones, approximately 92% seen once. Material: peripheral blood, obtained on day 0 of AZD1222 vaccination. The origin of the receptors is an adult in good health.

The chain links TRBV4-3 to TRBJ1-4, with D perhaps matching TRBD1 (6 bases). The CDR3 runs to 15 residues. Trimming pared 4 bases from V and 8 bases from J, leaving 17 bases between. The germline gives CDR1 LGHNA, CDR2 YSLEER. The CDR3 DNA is TGCGCCAGCAGCCGCCTACAGGGCGGTGGGGAAAAACTGTTTTTT. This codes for CASSRLQGGGEKLFF.

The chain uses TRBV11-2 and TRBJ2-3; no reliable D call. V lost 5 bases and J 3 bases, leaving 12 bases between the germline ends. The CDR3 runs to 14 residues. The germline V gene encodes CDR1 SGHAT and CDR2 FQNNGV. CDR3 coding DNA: TGTGCCAGCAGCCCTCGACGAAATACAGATACGCAGTATTTT. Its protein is CASSPRRNTDTQYF.

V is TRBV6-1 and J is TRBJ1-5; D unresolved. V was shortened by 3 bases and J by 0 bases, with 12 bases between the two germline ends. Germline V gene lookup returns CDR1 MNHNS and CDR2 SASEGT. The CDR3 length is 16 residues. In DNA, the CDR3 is TGTGCCAGCAGTGATCGGGTGTCCCATAGCAATCAGCCCCAGCATTTT. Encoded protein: CASSDRVSHSNQPQHF.

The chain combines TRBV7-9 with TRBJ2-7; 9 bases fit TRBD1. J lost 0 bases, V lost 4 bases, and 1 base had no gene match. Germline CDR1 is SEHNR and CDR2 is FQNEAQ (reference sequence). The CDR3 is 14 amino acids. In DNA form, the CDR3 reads TGTGCCAGCAGCTCGACAGGGGGCTCCTACGAGCAGTACTTC. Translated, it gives CASSSTGGSYEQYF. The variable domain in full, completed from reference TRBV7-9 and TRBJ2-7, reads DTGVSQNPRHKITKRGQNVTFRCDPISEHNRLYWYRQTLGQGPEFLTYFQNEAQLEKSRLLSDRFSAERPKGSFSTLEIQRTEQGDSAMYLCASSSTGGSYEQYFGPGTRLTVT.

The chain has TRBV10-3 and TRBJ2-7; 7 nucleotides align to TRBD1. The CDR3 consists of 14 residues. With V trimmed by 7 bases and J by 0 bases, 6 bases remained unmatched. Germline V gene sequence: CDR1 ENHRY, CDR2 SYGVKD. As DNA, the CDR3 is TGTGCCATCACCGTCGACAGGGACTCCTACGAGCAGTACTTC. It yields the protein CAITVDRDSYEQYF.

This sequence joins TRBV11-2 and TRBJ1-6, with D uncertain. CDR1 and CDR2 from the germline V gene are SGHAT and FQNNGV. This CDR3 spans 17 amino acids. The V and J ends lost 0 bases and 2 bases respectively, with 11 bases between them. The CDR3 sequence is CASSLDGEATYNSPLHF. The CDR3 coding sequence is TGTGCCAGCAGCTTAGACGGGGAGGCGACCTATAATTCACCCCTCCACTTT.

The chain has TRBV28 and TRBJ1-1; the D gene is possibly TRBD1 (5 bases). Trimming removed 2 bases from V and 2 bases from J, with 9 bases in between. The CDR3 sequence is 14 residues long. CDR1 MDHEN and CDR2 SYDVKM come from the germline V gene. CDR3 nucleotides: TGTGCCAGCAGTTTAGGGTGGGACAACACTGAAGCTTTCTTT. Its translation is CASSLGWDNTEAFF.

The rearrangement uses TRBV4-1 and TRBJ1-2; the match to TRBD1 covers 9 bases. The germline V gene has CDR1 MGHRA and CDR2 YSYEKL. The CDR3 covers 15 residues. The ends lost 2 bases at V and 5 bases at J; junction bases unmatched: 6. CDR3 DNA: TGCGCCAGCAGCCAACCGCGGACAGGGGCTTATGGCTACACCTTC. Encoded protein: CASSQPRTGAYGYTF.

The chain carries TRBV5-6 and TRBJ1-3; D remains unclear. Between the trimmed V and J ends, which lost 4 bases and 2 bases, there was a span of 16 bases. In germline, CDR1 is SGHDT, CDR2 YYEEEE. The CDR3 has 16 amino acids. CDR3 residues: CASSRTGWGAGNTIYF. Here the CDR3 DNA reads TGTGCCAGCAGCCGGACGGGATGGGGTGCTGGAAACACCATATATTTT.

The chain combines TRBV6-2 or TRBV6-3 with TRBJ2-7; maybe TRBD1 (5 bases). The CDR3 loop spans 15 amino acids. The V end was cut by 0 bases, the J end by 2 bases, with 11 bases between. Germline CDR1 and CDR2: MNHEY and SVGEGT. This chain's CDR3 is CASSYSAGSPYEQYF. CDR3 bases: TGTGCCAGCAGTTACTCGGCAGGGTCCCCCTACGAGCAGTACTTC.

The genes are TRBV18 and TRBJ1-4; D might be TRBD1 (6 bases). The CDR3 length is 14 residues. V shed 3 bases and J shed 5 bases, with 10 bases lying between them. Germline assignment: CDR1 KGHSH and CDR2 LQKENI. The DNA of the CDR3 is TGTGCCAGCTCACCTCGAGGGGGGAATGAAAAACTGTTTTTT. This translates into CASSPRGGNEKLFF.